This TCR beta chain stems from a study of early T cells in non-severe SARS-CoV-2 infection. General study results and limits: VDJdb matches were skewed toward anti-spike CD8 T cell responses.

There are many counts of this clonotype. Its target is unknown. The J segment lost 1 base and the V segment lost 2 bases, leaving 4 bases of the junction unmatched. This CDR3 region has 15 residues. The germline V gene encodes CDR1 KGHSH and CDR2 LQKENI. TCRdb independently ran MiXCR on the 5' RACE reads; one entry per CDR3 protein. The profile shows about 70,000 distinct CDR3 sequences, roughly 10% of them singletons. The chain carries TRBV18 and TRBJ2-7, with 8 positions matching TRBD1. The receptor was derived from an adult who was a healthcare worker with PCR-confirmed SARS-CoV-2 infection or an uninfected control (not recorded which). The sample taken for sequencing was whole blood. CDR3 coding DNA: TGTGCCAGCTCACCAGGACAGGGAGTTTCCTACGAGCAGTACTTC. Translation: CASSPGQGVSYEQYF.